This TCR beta chain comes out of a study of T-cell reconstitution after alpha-beta-depleted transplantation in children. Overall study findings and caveats: After transplant, at about two months, alpha-beta T cells were reportedly derived from several hundred expanded graft clones. Some patients' high day-60 TCRbeta diversity was attributed to recipient cells surviving conditioning.

Library preparation (for TCRbeta) was performed with unique molecular identifiers. MiXCR, applied by TCRdb to the PCR reads, yields one record per CDR3 protein. The table includes approximately 79,000 distinct CDR3 sequences, 18% detected once. This CDR3 region has 16 residues. Trimming shortened V by 3 bases and J by 2 bases, and 15 bases separated the two germline ends. From germline, CDR1 is ENHRY and CDR2 SYGVKD. A word on this clonotype: The target antigen is unknown.

This chain links TRBV10-3 with TRBJ2-3, with D uncertain. The material was PBMCs, mostly from graft donor cells, obtained 360 days after TCRalphabeta/CD19-depleted stem cell transplant. The clonotype was recovered from a male patient aged 2-9 years who had a stem cell transplant for acute lymphoblastic leukemia, so the T cells may come from the graft donor. CDR3 bases: TGTGCCATCAGTGATGGCCTAAACCCCAACACAGATACGCAGTATTTT. Translation: CAISDGLNPNTDTQYF.